This entry lists 6 T cell receptor beta chains sequenced from one sample in a study of control samples from healthy donors and cancer patients. Assay used: immunoSEQ multiplex PCR; TCRdb lists only in-frame clones, some missing. The sample includes 150,000 to 200,000 clones, roughly 91% of them seen just once. Sequenced input: blood. These receptors came from a woman aged 30 to 39 in good health.

The chain is built from TRBV5-1 and TRBJ1-1; 7 nucleotides align to TRBD1. The V segment lost 0 bases and the J segment 1 base; nucleotides outside the gene matches: 0. CDR3 size: 14 residues. Germline V lookup: CDR1 SGHRS, CDR2 YFSETQ. DNA for the CDR3: TGCGCCAGCAGCTTGGACAGGGGGAACACTGAAGCTTTCTTT. Amino acid sequence: CASSLDRGNTEAFF. Full variable domain (rest looked up from reference TRBV5-1 and TRBJ1-1): KAGVTQTPRYLIKTRGQQVTLSCSPISGHRSVSWYQQTPGQGLQFLFEYFSETQRNKGNFPGRFSGRQFSNSRSEMNVSTLELGDSALYLCASSLDRGNTEAFFGQGTRLTVV.

The V gene is TRBV10-3, the J gene TRBJ2-5, with unresolved D. The V gene lost 3 bases and the J gene lost 4 bases, with 6 bases spanning the gap. Germline values: CDR1 ENHRY, CDR2 SYGVKD. CDR3 length: 12 residues. The CDR3 region has the DNA TGTGCCATCAGTGACCACGGAGAGACCCAGTACTTC. It is translated as CAISDHGETQYF.

V gene TRBV19 combines with J gene TRBJ2-5, with TRBD1 matching 9 bases. The germline gives CDR1 LNHDA, CDR2 SQIVND (reference sequence). The CDR3 length is 13 residues. Losses at the gene ends were 9 bases for V and 1 base for J; bases not matched to a gene: 3. CDR3: CASGTGSQETQYF. The CDR3 DNA is TGTGCCAGCGGGACAGGGTCCCAAGAGACCCAGTACTTC.

This chain links TRBV20-1 with TRBJ2-7; 9 positions agree with TRBD2. The germline V gene encodes CDR1 DFQATT and CDR2 SNEGSKA (reference sequence). The CDR3 is 16 residues long. V trimming: 3 bases; J trimming: 0 bases; junction bases outside the gene matches: 9. This chain's CDR3 is CSASRRAGGPSYEQYF. The CDR3 nucleotides read TGCAGTGCTAGTAGGAGGGCGGGAGGGCCCTCCTACGAGCAGTACTTC.

This chain joins TRBV7-2 and TRBJ2-1; D is perhaps TRBD1 (5 bases). V gave up 3 bases and J gave up 0 bases, with 9 bases separating them. The germline V gene encodes CDR1 SGHTA and CDR2 FQGNSA. The CDR3 spans 15 residues. This chain's CDR3 is CASSFSGNSYNEQFF. The CDR3, as DNA: TGTGCCAGCAGCTTTTCAGGGAACTCCTACAATGAGCAGTTCTTC.

The chain links TRBV5-1 to TRBJ2-3; 13 bases fit TRBD2. J was trimmed by 2 bases and V by 2 bases; bases with no gene match: 2. Germline V gives CDR1 SGHRS, CDR2 YFSETQ. The CDR3 runs 16 residues. This chain's CDR3 is CASSLGLAGATDTQYF. CDR3 bases: TGCGCCAGCAGCTTAGGACTAGCGGGGGCCACAGATACGCAGTATTTT.